What follows are 10 T cell receptor beta chains derived from one specimen sequenced in a study of shared clonotypes between healthy human individuals. Libraries were prepared by immunoSEQ multiplex PCR; TCRdb keeps only in-frame clonotypes and omits some of them. This sample has 1 million to 1.2 million clones, with 60% to 80% found just once. Sample: memory CD4+ T cells from PBMCs. As to subset: CD45RA-negative fraction. The receptors stem from a man younger than 35 in good health. Some clones in this sample may be carry-over from other donors' samples.

J is TRBJ1-4 and V is TRBV30; maybe TRBD1 (5 bases). V dropped 5 bases and J dropped 5 bases, with 15 bases sitting between them. The V gene's germline CDR1 is GTSNPN and CDR2 SVGIG (reference sequence). The CDR3 sequence is 14 residues long. The CDR3 loop is CAWGGRVPNEKLFF. CDR3 in DNA: TGTGCCTGGGGAGGCAGGGTTCCAAATGAAAAACTGTTTTTT.

V gene TRBV7-9 combines with J gene TRBJ2-7, with 9 positions matching TRBD2. Germline trimming cut 7 bases from V and 1 base from J; bases unmatched to any gene: 5. Germline CDR1 is SEHNR and CDR2 is FQNEAQ (reference sequence). CDR3 length equals 14 residues. Here the CDR3 DNA reads TGTGCCAGCACAGAGCGGGAGGAGTCCTACGAGCAGTACTTC. This gives the protein CASTEREESYEQYF.

This sequence joins TRBV29-1 and TRBJ1-2; 7 bases align to TRBD1. The CDR3 has 13 residues. From germline, CDR1 is SQVTM and CDR2 ANQGSEA. J was trimmed by 7 bases and V by 6 bases; bases with no gene match: 11. The CDR3 loop is CSVGRQGSGGYTF. For the CDR3, the DNA is TGCAGCGTCGGACGACAGGGATCGGGTGGCTACACCTTC.

The chain joins TRBV28 to TRBJ1-5; perhaps TRBD1 as D (6 bases). The CDR3 spans 15 residues. Germline CDR1 is MDHEN and CDR2 is SYDVKM. V lost 2 bases to trimming and J lost 3 bases, with 11 bases between them. Here the CDR3 reads CASSLGDKYNQPQHF. The CDR3 nucleotides read TGTGCCAGCAGTTTAGGGGACAAATACAATCAGCCCCAGCATTTT.

A single count supports this clone. The chain is built from TRBV11-2 and TRBJ2-1, with D maybe TRBD2 (5 bases). This CDR3 has 12 residues. The germline V and J ends were trimmed by 5 bases and 9 bases, with 11 bases remaining between them. Germline CDR1 SGHAT, CDR2 FQNNGV. The CDR3: CASSLLVTEQFF. CDR3 bases: TGTGCCAGCAGCCTACTAGTGACTGAGCAGTTCTTC. Using reference TRBV11-2 and TRBJ2-1 for the parts outside the CDR3, the full variable domain is EAGVAQSPRYKIIEKRQSVAFWCNPISGHATLYWYQQILGQGPKLLIQFQNNGVVDDSQLPKDRFSAERLKGVDSTLKIQPAKLEDSAVYLCASSLLVTEQFFGPGTRLTVL.

The chain has TRBV7-9 and TRBJ2-2; D might be TRBD2 (6 bases). The germline CDR1 and CDR2 sequences are SEHNR and FQNEAQ (reference sequence). CDR3 length equals 15 residues. Between the trimmed V and J ends, which lost 2 bases and 4 bases, there was a span of 11 bases. CDR3 bases: TGTGCCAGCAGCTTAACGGGAGCGAGCACCGGGGAGCTGTTTTTT. Its protein product is CASSLTGASTGELFF.

The J gene is TRBJ1-5, the V gene TRBV9; D unclear. The germline V gene encodes CDR1 SGDLS and CDR2 YYNGEE. The CDR3 is 17 amino acids. V was clipped by 5 bases and J by 3 bases, with 21 bases between them. CDR3 in amino acids: CASSLVRGPPDNQPQHF. As DNA, the CDR3 is TGTGCCAGCAGTCTAGTAAGAGGTCCGCCAGACAATCAGCCCCAGCATTTT.

The sample holds many counts of this clone. The chain couples TRBV9 to TRBJ1-2; D possibly corresponds to TRBD1 (5 bases). The CDR3 extends over 13 amino acids. CDR1 SGDLS and CDR2 YYNGEE come from the germline V gene. The V end lost 0 bases, the J end lost 8 bases, and 11 bases lay between the germline ends. As DNA, the CDR3 is TGTGCCAGCAGCGTAGGATCAGGGAGCGGCTACACCTTC. Residues: CASSVGSGSGYTF.

The gene calls are TRBV28 and TRBJ1-2; D perhaps matches TRBD1 (6 bases). Germline loops: CDR1 MDHEN, CDR2 SYDVKM. Trimming took 4 bases from V and 0 from J, leaving 9 bases between them. This CDR3 region has 14 residues. For the CDR3, the DNA is TGTGCCAGCAGTTCCAACAGGGCTAACTATGGCTACACCTTC. Its translation is CASSSNRANYGYTF.

This rearrangement joins TRBV5-5 to TRBJ2-7; D unresolved. Deletions cut 2 bases from V and 7 bases from J, with 16 bases between. The length of the CDR3 is 14 residues. CDR1 and CDR2 from the germline V gene are SGHKS and YYEKEE (reference sequence). CDR3 coding DNA: TGTGCCAGCAGCTTTTGGGCAGATCCTAGGGAGCAGTACTTC. Its protein is CASSFWADPREQYF.